This TCR beta chain was retrieved from a study of regulatory T cells in long-lasting Graves disease. This clonotype showed up just a few times. Sample time point: newly diagnosed GD, antithyroid drugs for less than 3 months. RNA isolated from PBMCs was used to make the TCR library. In building TCR beta libraries, iRepertoire HTBI primers were used together with Arm-PCR of CDR3 regions. TCRdb reprocessed the multiplex PCR reads with MiXCR, giving one entry per CDR3 protein. The sample gives 380,000 or so distinct CDR3 sequences, roughly 15% of which show up once; about 19% is in the top ten. The data were also submitted as part of a second study, on T cells in Graves' hyperthyroidism and ophthalmopathy. This second study says: HTBI primers drove first-round RT-PCR of the TCR CDR3. Most thyroid clonotypes that were expanded above 0.001 also turned up in blood.

The sample consisted of peripheral blood mononuclear cells (PBMCs), taken at new diagnosis, from a patient treated with antithyroid drugs. The TCR was taken from a woman under 30 with Graves disease.

The CDR3 DNA sequence: TGTGCCAGCAGCTTAGGCCGATCGGGCGGGGGGGCCGTACAAGAGACCCAGTACTTC. Translating gives CASSLGRSGGGAVQETQYF. V is TRBV13 and J is TRBJ2-5; 9 nucleotides match TRBD2. Losses at the gene ends were 0 bases for V and 2 bases for J; bases not matched to a gene: 13. This CDR3 region has 19 residues. Germline CDR1 reads PRHDT; CDR2 reads FYEKMQ (reference sequence).